The T cell receptor beta chain under discussion was sequenced for a study of cytomegalovirus exposure and HLA in healthy donors. About the research overall: Out of about 179 million T cells, an earlier analysis found 117 million unique TCR beta sequences in total.

A note on this clone: Its antigen is as yet unknown.

Between the trimmed V and J ends, which lost 0 bases and 4 bases, there was a span of 10 bases. CDR1 is SGHRS, CDR2 YFSETQ, per germline. The CDR3 consists of 14 residues. Study-level findings and limits: Earlier analysis looked at TCR beta V segments, and most were productive about 87% or about 30% of the time. Solely CMV serostatus was available to characterize immune exposure.

The PCR contained 60 Vbeta and 13 Jbeta primers. TCRdb's copy holds only in-frame clones and misses some; the assay was immunoSEQ multiplex PCR. The sample gives under 150,000 clones, 84% of which show up once; roughly 3% is in the top ten. This sequence joins TRBV5-1 and TRBJ2-5, with a possible D match to TRBD1 (7 bases). This TCR was sampled from a man aged 50-59 years in good health and CMV-seronegative. Material: PBMCs. The CDR3 DNA sequence: TGCGCCAGCAGCTTGGCAGGGGGGTTAGAGACCCAGTACTTC. As protein: CASSLAGGLETQYF. Based on the CDR3 plus reference TRBV5-1 and TRBJ2-5, the full variable domain is KAGVTQTPRYLIKTRGQQVTLSCSPISGHRSVSWYQQTPGQGLQFLFEYFSETQRNKGNFPGRFSGRQFSNSRSEMNVSTLELGDSALYLCASSLAGGLETQYFGPGTRLLVL.